Described below is a single TCR beta chain sequence and its context. Its antigen is not identified. What was amplified from RNA transcripts were TCR beta CDR3 regions. A set of HTBI primers served as the primers for a first-round RT-PCR of the TCR CDR3. TCRdb processed the multiplex PCR reads anew with MiXCR; each CDR3 protein has one entry. In the table there are around 600,000 distinct CDR3 sequences, about a sixth of which are singletons. These data belong to a study of T cells in Graves' hyperthyroidism and ophthalmopathy. Study information: Peripheral blood collection took place at initial diagnosis, before any treatment.

J gave up 12 bases and V 4 bases, and 12 bases lay outside the gene matches. This CDR3 has 14 residues. General study points: Blood held most thyroid clonotypes expanded above 0.001 frequency.

Exclusion of patients followed from uncontrolled infection, other autoimmune disease, pregnancy or lactation. Diagnosis rested on symptoms, serum thyroxine and TRAb, thyroid ultrasound, and orbital computed tomography. This receptor was obtained from a woman aged 40 to 49 with Graves' ophthalmopathy. The sequenced material came from blood. The chain links TRBV12-3 or TRBV12-4 to TRBJ2-1, with 7 bases matching TRBD2. This chain's CDR3 is CASSYRDYGYGQFF. The CDR3 DNA reads TGTGCCAGCAGTTACCGGGACTACGGTTATGGGCAGTTCTTC.